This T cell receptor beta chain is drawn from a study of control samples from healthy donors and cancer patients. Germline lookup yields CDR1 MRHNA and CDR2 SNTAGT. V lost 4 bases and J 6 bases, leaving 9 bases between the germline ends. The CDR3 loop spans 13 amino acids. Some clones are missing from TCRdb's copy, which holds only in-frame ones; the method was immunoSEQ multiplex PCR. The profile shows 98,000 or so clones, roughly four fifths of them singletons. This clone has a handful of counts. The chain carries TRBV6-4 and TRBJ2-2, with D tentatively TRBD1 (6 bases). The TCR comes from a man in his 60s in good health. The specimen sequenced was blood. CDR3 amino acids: CASSATGPGELFF. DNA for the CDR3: TGTGCCAGCAGTGCTACAGGGCCCGGGGAGCTGTTTTTT.